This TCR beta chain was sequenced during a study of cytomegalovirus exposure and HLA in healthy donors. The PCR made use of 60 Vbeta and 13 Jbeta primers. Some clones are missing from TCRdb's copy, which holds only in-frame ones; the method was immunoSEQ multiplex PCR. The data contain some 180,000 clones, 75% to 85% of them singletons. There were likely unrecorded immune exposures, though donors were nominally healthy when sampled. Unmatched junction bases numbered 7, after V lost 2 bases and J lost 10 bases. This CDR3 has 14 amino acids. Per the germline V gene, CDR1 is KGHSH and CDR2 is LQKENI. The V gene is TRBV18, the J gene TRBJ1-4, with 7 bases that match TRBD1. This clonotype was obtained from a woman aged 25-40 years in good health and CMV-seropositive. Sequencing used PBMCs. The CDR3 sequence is CASSPEGALGKLFF. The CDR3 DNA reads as TGTGCCAGCTCACCAGAGGGGGCTTTGGGAAAACTGTTTTTT.